This TCR beta chain was documented in a study of cytomegalovirus exposure and HLA in healthy donors. The CDR3 has 13 residues. CDR1 is SQVTM, CDR2 ANQGSEA, per germline. Trimming shortened V by 4 bases and J by 4 bases, and 11 bases separated the two germline ends. The PCR contained 60 Vbeta and 13 Jbeta primers. Sequencing used immunoSEQ multiplex PCR; TCRdb keeps in-frame clones, though not all of them. The profile shows 60,000 or so clones, roughly 80% of them singletons. Study conclusions and caveats: The later analysis indicated that the majority of CMV-associated TCR beta chains appeared HLA-restricted.

As to this clone: Antigen: not known.

The TCR originated in a woman in her thirties or forties in good health and CMV-seropositive. Sequencing input: PBMCs. The rearrangement joins TRBV29-1 to TRBJ1-3, with D uncertain. CDR3 sequence reads: CSVAGVRGNTIYF. The CDR3 region has the DNA TGCAGCGTTGCCGGCGTGAGGGGAAACACCATATATTTT. Complete variable domain (other parts from reference TRBV29-1 and TRBJ1-3): SAVISQKPSRDICQRGTSLTIQCQVDSQVTMMFWYRQQPGQSLTLIATANQGSEATYESGFVIDKFPISRPNLTFSTLTVSNMSPEDSSIYLCSVAGVRGNTIYFGEGSWLTVV.